Shown below are 29 T cell receptor beta chains from a single sample sequenced in a study of blood T cell repertoires in COVID-19. TCRdb's copy holds only in-frame clones and misses some; the assay was immunoSEQ multiplex PCR. The table includes 70,000 to 95,000 clones, about 84% detected once. Sequencing used peripheral blood. The receptor set was obtained from an older woman with acute or convalescent COVID-19.

The chain has TRBV11-2 and TRBJ2-3; TRBD2 is a possible D gene (5 bases). The CDR3 is 14 residues long. Per germline, CDR1 SGHAT and CDR2 FQNNGV. The ends were cut back, 2 bases at V and 4 bases at J, with 10 bases in the middle. DNA of the CDR3: TGTGCCAGCAGCTTATCCACTAGTTCAGATACGCAGTATTTT. Its translation is CASSLSTSSDTQYF.

V usage is TRBV29-1 and J usage is TRBJ1-4, with TRBD1 identical over 11 bases. The junction had 9 bases not matched to a gene; V was cut back by 4 bases and J by 14 bases. The V gene's germline CDR1 is SQVTM and CDR2 ANQGSEA. This CDR3 has 13 residues. CDR3 sequence: CSVGTGGGLILFF. DNA for the CDR3: TGCAGCGTTGGGACAGGGGGCGGTTTAATTCTGTTTTTT.

This clone was seen more than once but under ten times. This sequence joins TRBV15 and TRBJ1-5, with D maybe TRBD1 (5 bases). The length of the CDR3 is 16 residues. The V end lost 5 bases, the J end lost 4 bases, and 18 bases lay between the germline ends. In germline, CDR1 is LNHNV, CDR2 YYDKDF (reference sequence). The chain's CDR3 is CATSPQWGRRNQPQHF. CDR3 bases: TGTGCCACCAGCCCACAATGGGGCAGAAGAAATCAGCCCCAGCATTTT.

CDR3 residues: CASSRTSARVGQFF. DNA for the CDR3: TGTGCCAGCAGTCGGACTAGTGCTCGGGTAGGGCAGTTCTTC. The rearrangement links TRBV6-5 to TRBJ2-1, with 7 bases matching TRBD2. The CDR3 contains 14 residues. In germline, CDR1 is MNHEY, CDR2 SVGAGI. V was pared by 5 bases and J by 12 bases, with 13 bases of the junction left unmatched.

The chain recombines TRBV2 with TRBJ1-2; D remains ambiguous. V lost 6 bases and J lost 5, with 22 bases in between. CDR1 is SNHLY, CDR2 FYNNEI, per germline. CDR3 length: 16 amino acids. The CDR3 loop is CASRQSVVRQLYGYTF. The DNA of the CDR3 is TGTGCCAGCAGACAAAGCGTGGTTCGGCAGCTGTATGGCTACACCTTC.

V gene TRBV9 combines with J gene TRBJ2-3; TRBD2 agrees at 12 bases. The CDR3 spans 14 residues. V lost 6 bases and J lost 6; bases outside the gene matches: 5. Germline CDR1 and CDR2: SGDLS and YYNGEE. In DNA form, the CDR3 reads TGTGCCAGCAATGGACTAGCGGGGACGGATACGCAGTATTTT. It yields the protein CASNGLAGTDTQYF. The complete variable domain, with remaining parts taken from reference TRBV9 and TRBJ2-3, reads DSGVTQTPKHLITATGQRVTLRCSPRSGDLSVYWYQQSLDQGLQFLIQYYNGEERAKGNILERFSAQQFPDLHSELNLSSLELGDSALYFCASNGLAGTDTQYFGPGTRLTVL.

V usage is TRBV27 and J usage is TRBJ1-1; 7 positions agree with TRBD1. J was trimmed by 5 bases and V by 5 bases; bases with no gene match: 11. The CDR3 runs to 15 residues. The germline CDR1 and CDR2 sequences are MNHEY and SMNVEV (reference sequence). Here the CDR3 DNA reads TGTGCCAGCAGTCGGAAACCAGGGGGTAGTACTGAAGCTTTCTTT. Residues: CASSRKPGGSTEAFF.

The chain is built from TRBV6-5 and TRBJ2-2; no clear D gene. V gave up 8 bases and J gave up 1 base, with 11 bases separating them. Germline values: CDR1 MNHEY, CDR2 SVGAGI. The CDR3 runs to 14 residues. The CDR3 DNA sequence: TGTGCCAGCTTTGGCAGACTGAACACCGGGGAGCTGTTTTTT. Translation: CASFGRLNTGELFF.

The chain recombines TRBV28 with TRBJ1-5; TRBD1 might be the D (6 bases). V gave up 6 bases and J gave up 6 bases, with 18 bases separating them. CDR1 is MDHEN, CDR2 SYDVKM, per germline. This CDR3 is 15 amino acids long. CDR3 DNA sequence: TGTGCCAGCAGCCGCCAGGGGTCCTCGACTCAGCCCCAGCATTTT. This encodes CASSRQGSSTQPQHF.

The chain carries TRBV6-5 and TRBJ2-7; D gene unclear. The CDR3 spans 12 residues. Trimming left V 6 bases short and J 3 bases short, with 9 bases between. CDR1 and CDR2 from the germline V gene are MNHEY and SVGAGI. CDR3 DNA sequence: TGTGCCAGCAGCCCAGGTGACTACGAGCAGTACTTC. Translating it yields CASSPGDYEQYF.

The chain carries TRBV25-1 and TRBJ1-6, with 7 bases that match TRBD1. The trim removed 10 bases at V and 5 bases at J, leaving 8 bases unmatched. The CDR3 contains 14 residues. Germline loops: CDR1 MGHDK, CDR2 SYGVNS. CDR3 residues: CATRGGRNNSPLHF. Written as DNA, the CDR3 is TGTGCCACCCGAGGGGGCAGGAATAATTCACCCCTCCACTTT. The whole variable domain, remainder taken from reference TRBV25-1 and TRBJ1-6, is EADIYQTPRYLVIGTGKKITLECSQTMGHDKMYWYQQDPGMELHLIHYSYGVNSTEKGDLSSESTVSRIRTEHFPLTLESARPSHTSQYLCATRGGRNNSPLHFGNGTRLTVT.

The CDR3 protein is CASSFNQNQPQHF. The CDR3 coding sequence is TGTGCCAGCAGTTTTAATCAGAATCAGCCCCAGCATTTT. The genes are TRBV12-3 or TRBV12-4 and TRBJ1-5; D is ambiguous. CDR3 length: 13 residues. Trimming removed 3 bases from V and 4 bases from J, with 7 bases in between.

There are a few counts of this clone. The chain recombines TRBV7-2 with TRBJ1-2, with TRBD1 identical over 9 bases. CDR3 length: 17 amino acids. The J segment lost 6 bases and the V segment lost 4 bases, leaving 15 bases of the junction unmatched. Germline CDR1 is SGHTA and CDR2 is FQGNSA. CDR3 sequence (DNA): TGTGCCAGCAGCTGGGGGCCTCAGACAGGGGGTATGGATGGCTACACCTTC. Its translation: CASSWGPQTGGMDGYTF. The full variable domain, completed using reference TRBV7-2 and TRBJ1-2, is GAGVSQSPSNKVTEKGKDVELRCDPISGHTALYWYRQSLGQGLEFLIYFQGNSAPDKSGLPSDRFSAERTGGSVSTLTIQRTQQEDSAVYLCASSWGPQTGGMDGYTFGSGTRLTVV.

This clone appeared a single time. The chain uses TRBV19 and TRBJ2-5, with 9 bases lining up with TRBD2. Germline V gene data show CDR1 as LNHDA and CDR2 as SQIVND (reference sequence). This CDR3 comprises 16 residues. V lost 1 base and J lost 4; bases outside the gene matches: 7. CDR3 sequence (DNA): TGTGCCAGTAGTATAGGGGTAGCGGGGGTCGGAGAGACCCAGTACTTC. Translated, it gives CASSIGVAGVGETQYF.

The chain couples TRBV4-1 to TRBJ2-3, with 7 bases that match TRBD2. J gave up 3 bases and V 0 bases, and 15 bases lay outside the gene matches. This CDR3 comprises 19 residues. The germline V gene has CDR1 MGHRA and CDR2 YSYEKL. The CDR3 DNA reads as TGCGCCAGCAGCCAAGATAAAGCGGGAACCTTAATAGGGACAGATACGCAGTATTTT. It is translated as CASSQDKAGTLIGTDTQYF.

The V and J genes are TRBV11-3 and TRBJ1-3; 9 positions agree with TRBD1. The CDR3 length is 16 residues. V shed 1 base, J shed 10 bases, and the junction held 11 bases outside the gene matches. The germline CDR1 and CDR2 sequences are SGHNT and YENEEA. The DNA of the CDR3 is TGTGCCAGCAGCTTAGCGCTGGGACAGGGAGTGAGAACCATATATTTT. This encodes CASSLALGQGVRTIYF.

This chain uses TRBV1 with TRBJ2-2; the D call in the table, TRBD2, was not verified against the DNA. TRBV1 is a documented pseudogene. This CDR3 comprises 19 residues. The CDR3 DNA reads as TGCACCAGCAGCCTATCAGGACTAGCGGGAGTGTATAGCACCGGGGAGCTGTTTTTT. Residues: CTSSLSGLAGVYSTGELFF.

This CDR3 reads CASSWGQGKRTNTEAFF. In DNA, the CDR3 is TGCGCCAGCAGCTGGGGACAGGGGAAAAGGACGAACACTGAAGCTTTCTTT. V usage is TRBV5-1 and J usage is TRBJ1-1; 10 positions match TRBD1. The V segment lost 3 bases and the J segment 1 base; nucleotides outside the gene matches: 9. The V gene's germline CDR1 is SGHRS and CDR2 YFSETQ. The CDR3 runs to 17 residues.

The chain joins TRBV5-1 to TRBJ2-2; 8 bases line up with TRBD1. The germline V gene encodes CDR1 SGHRS and CDR2 YFSETQ. The CDR3 contains 16 residues. Trimming took 4 bases from V and 4 from J; bases not matched to a gene: 9. CDR3 loop: CASSPRQGLSTGELFF. For the CDR3, the DNA is TGCGCCAGCAGCCCCCGACAGGGGTTGAGCACCGGGGAGCTGTTTTTT.

There are a few counts of this clone. This chain links TRBV18 with TRBJ1-1, with TRBD1 as a possible D gene (5 bases). The germline V gene encodes CDR1 KGHSH and CDR2 LQKENI. V was shortened by 2 bases and J by 3 bases, with 10 bases between the two germline ends. The CDR3 loop spans 14 amino acids. The CDR3 coding sequence is TGTGCCAGCTCACCAATAAAGACAGACACTGAAGCTTTCTTT. Protein: CASSPIKTDTEAFF. Full variable domain (missing parts from reference TRBV18 and TRBJ1-1): NAGVMQNPRHLVRRRGQEARLRCSPMKGHSHVYWYRQLPEEGLKFMVYLQKENIIDESGMPKERFSAEFPKEGPSILRIQQVVRGDSAAYFCASSPIKTDTEAFFGQGTRLTVV.

The gene calls are TRBV5-6 and TRBJ2-7; D is ambiguous. The germline V and J ends were trimmed by 2 bases and 0 bases, with 3 bases remaining between them. The CDR3 loop spans 12 amino acids. Germline lookup yields CDR1 SGHDT and CDR2 YYEEEE. The CDR3 DNA follows: TGTGCCAGCAGCTTAGCCTCCTACGAGCAGTACTTC. It codes for CASSLASYEQYF.

The CDR3: CASSQGRGRDEKLFF. The CDR3 coding sequence is TGTGCCAGCAGCCAAGGCAGGGGGCGCGATGAAAAACTGTTTTTT. This chain connects TRBV4-2 to TRBJ1-4; TRBD1 matches at 8 bases. The CDR3 length is 15 residues. The ends lost 1 base at V and 6 bases at J; junction bases unmatched: 4. The germline V gene encodes CDR1 LGHNA and CDR2 YNFKEQ.

The chain is built from TRBV9 and TRBJ2-3; 12 bases match TRBD2. The V and J ends lost 4 bases and 3 bases, in that order; junction bases with no gene match: 9. The CDR3 covers 17 residues. Looked up from germline, CDR1 is SGDLS and CDR2 is YYNGEE. In nucleotides, the CDR3 is TGTGCCAGCAGCATGCTAGCGGGAGGGCCGGTGACAGATACGCAGTATTTT. Translation: CASSMLAGGPVTDTQYF.

The CDR3 sequence: CASVFPNRVREAFF. Here the CDR3 DNA reads TGTGCCAGCGTTTTTCCTAACAGGGTACGTGAAGCTTTCTTT. The V and J genes are TRBV16 and TRBJ1-1; D perhaps matches TRBD1 (6 bases). Between the trimmed V and J ends, which lost 8 bases and 7 bases, there was a span of 20 bases. CDR1 and CDR2 (germline): KGHSY, FQNENV. The CDR3 runs 14 residues.

This clone occurred once. This rearrangement joins TRBV7-2 to TRBJ1-5, with TRBD1 as a possible D gene (6 bases). This CDR3 is 16 amino acids long. V lost 5 bases and J 2 bases, leaving 16 bases between the germline ends. Germline CDR1 is SGHTA and CDR2 is FQGNSA. The CDR3 DNA sequence: TGTGCCAGCAGCGTAGGGATGGGGGGGCGCAATCAGCCCCAGCATTTT. Protein product: CASSVGMGGRNQPQHF.

CDR3 sequence: CASSLEGNYGYTF. CDR3 bases: TGTGCCAGCAGCTTAGAGGGGAACTATGGCTACACCTTC. The V gene is TRBV7-9, the J gene TRBJ1-2, with D possibly matching TRBD1 (5 bases). CDR3 length: 13 residues. Germline V gives CDR1 SEHNR, CDR2 FQNEAQ (reference sequence). The V end was cut by 1 base, the J end by 2 bases, with 5 bases between.

This clone was recorded a few times. The chain combines TRBV19 with TRBJ2-7, with D unresolved. There are 17 residues in the CDR3. The V and J ends lost 4 bases and 0 bases respectively, with 19 bases between them. Germline values: CDR1 LNHDA, CDR2 SQIVND (reference sequence). The CDR3: CASSTSLEVQFSYEQYF. The CDR3 DNA reads TGTGCCAGTAGTACCTCCCTCGAGGTCCAATTCTCCTACGAGCAGTACTTC.

The chain joins TRBV2 to TRBJ2-1; 11 nucleotides agree with TRBD2. In germline, CDR1 is SNHLY, CDR2 FYNNEI. V shed 4 bases, J shed 9 bases, and the junction held 8 bases outside the gene matches. This CDR3 region has 15 residues. The CDR3 coding sequence is TGTGCCAGCAGTGGGGTAGCGGGAGGGACAGGTGAGCAGTTCTTC. Residues: CASSGVAGGTGEQFF.

J is TRBJ2-7 and V is TRBV19, with TRBD1 identical over 10 bases. Per the germline V gene, CDR1 is LNHDA and CDR2 is SQIVND (reference sequence). This CDR3 comprises 14 residues. V lost 8 bases to trimming and J lost 6 bases; unmatched junction nucleotides: 10. The CDR3 is CASAPGQGPFEQYF. The CDR3 nucleotides are TGTGCCAGTGCCCCGGGACAGGGGCCGTTCGAGCAGTACTTC.